A single sample is the source of the 20 T cell receptor beta chains below, sequenced in a study of vaccination and CD4 T cells after COVID-19. TCRdb called the PCR reads again in MiXCR, with one record for every CDR3 protein. The data hold about 24,000 distinct CDR3 sequences, with 45% to 55% observed a single time. Sequenced here: CD4+ T cells from blood, sampled before SARS-CoV-2 vaccination. Receptor source: a human donor who had recovered from COVID-19.

This sequence joins TRBV27 and TRBJ2-7; D unresolved. The CDR3 has 11 residues. Germline values: CDR1 MNHEY, CDR2 SMNVEV (reference sequence). V lost 4 bases and J lost 4, with 5 bases in between. CDR3 coding DNA: TGTGCCAGCAGTTCTCGATACGAGCAGTACTTC. It yields the protein CASSSRYEQYF.

The chain uses TRBV6-5 and TRBJ1-6; D uncertain. Germline assignment: CDR1 MNHEY and CDR2 SVGAGI. V shed 2 bases and J shed 7 bases, with 9 bases lying between them. The CDR3 length is 14 residues. The CDR3 coding sequence is TGTGCCAGCAGTTACGGGAAAGCGAATTCACCCCTCCACTTT. Translated: CASSYGKANSPLHF.

The genes are TRBV24-1 and TRBJ2-1; weak D call: TRBD2 (6 bases). Germline V gene data show CDR1 as KGHDR and CDR2 as SFDVKD. The CDR3 has 16 amino acids. Trimming took 3 bases from V and 3 from J, leaving 14 bases between them. This CDR3 reads CATSDTTSRGYNEQFF. The CDR3 DNA reads as TGTGCCACCAGTGATACGACTAGTCGCGGCTACAATGAGCAGTTCTTC.

This chain connects TRBV2 to TRBJ2-7, with TRBD1 matching over 8 bases. The J segment lost 7 bases and the V segment lost 7 bases, leaving 9 bases of the junction unmatched. From germline, CDR1 is SNHLY and CDR2 FYNNEI. The CDR3 spans 13 residues. CDR3 amino acids: CASIWTGTGEQYF. In nucleotides, the CDR3 is TGTGCCAGCATATGGACAGGGACGGGAGAGCAGTACTTC.

The chain combines TRBV6-5 with TRBJ2-5; possibly TRBD2 for D (5 bases). CDR3 length: 13 residues. Germline loops: CDR1 MNHEY, CDR2 SVGAGI. Trimming removed 3 bases from V and 4 bases from J, with 9 bases in between. The CDR3 nucleotides are TGTGCCAGCAGTTATAGACTATCAGAGACCCAGTACTTC. Protein: CASSYRLSETQYF.

The CDR3 nucleotides are TGTGCCAGCAGTCAGAATAGCAATCAGCCCCAGCATTTT. Protein: CASSQNSNQPQHF. This chain uses TRBV14 with TRBJ1-5; D is ambiguous. The CDR3 consists of 13 residues. Deletions cut 6 bases from V and 0 bases from J, with 6 bases between. From germline, CDR1 is SGHDN and CDR2 FVKESK.

The chain employs TRBV5-4 and TRBJ2-5, with D possibly TRBD1 on 6 matching bases. This CDR3 has 16 residues. Trimming shortened V by 4 bases and J by 0 bases, and 16 bases separated the two germline ends. The germline V gene encodes CDR1 SGHNT and CDR2 YYREEE (reference sequence). The CDR3: CASSMAGTRNQETQYF. Written as DNA, the CDR3 is TGTGCCAGCAGCATGGCTGGGACACGGAACCAAGAGACCCAGTACTTC.

V gene TRBV6-1 combines with J gene TRBJ1-2; no clear D. The V end lost 6 bases, the J end lost 5 bases, and 13 bases lay between the germline ends. CDR1 and CDR2 from the germline V gene are MNHNS and SASEGT. The CDR3 contains 13 residues. In DNA, the CDR3 is TGTGCCAGCAGAAGGGCCGCTGGGTATGGCTACACCTTC. This encodes CASRRAAGYGYTF.

This clonotype came up once. The chain carries TRBV24-1 and TRBJ2-7; D unresolved. The CDR3 is 13 residues long. From germline, CDR1 is KGHDR and CDR2 SFDVKD. The V end was cut by 5 bases, the J end by 2 bases, with 9 bases between. The DNA of the CDR3 is TGTGCCACCAGTGCCCCCCCCGCCTACGAGCAGTACTTC. As protein: CATSAPPAYEQYF.

This chain links TRBV6-2 or TRBV6-3 with TRBJ2-1; 8 positions match TRBD2. This CDR3 comprises 16 residues. V gave up 4 bases and J gave up 4 bases; unmatched junction bases: 9. Germline V lookup: CDR1 MNHEY, CDR2 SVGEGT. CDR3 in amino acids: CASSSPVTSGYNEQFF. CDR3 DNA sequence: TGTGCCAGCAGTTCCCCGGTCACTAGCGGTTACAATGAGCAGTTCTTC.

This rearrangement joins TRBV20-1 to TRBJ2-2, with 12 bases fitting TRBD1. CDR1 and CDR2 from the germline V gene are DFQATT and SNEGSKA (reference sequence). The ends lost 3 bases at V and 4 bases at J; junction bases unmatched: 12. The CDR3 totals 18 residues. CDR3 amino acids: CSASGSGQGARGTGELFF. The CDR3 DNA follows: TGCAGTGCTAGTGGGTCGGGACAGGGGGCGCGGGGCACCGGGGAGCTGTTTTTT.

The chain links TRBV7-9 to TRBJ2-1; no clear D gene. This CDR3 contains 13 residues. CDR1 is SEHNR and CDR2 is FQNEAQ in the germline V gene (reference sequence). The ends were cut back, 4 bases at V and 10 bases at J, with 14 bases in the middle. The CDR3: CASSSQPQLEQFF. The CDR3 DNA sequence: TGTGCCAGCAGCTCGCAGCCTCAGCTCGAGCAGTTCTTC.

The V and J genes are TRBV7-8 and TRBJ1-2; D unresolved. CDR3 size: 15 residues. Germline-derived CDR1 and CDR2 are SGHVS and FQNEAQ. Trimming pared 1 base from V and 4 bases from J, leaving 13 bases between. The CDR3 loop is CASSLDIGGGYGYTF. CDR3 nucleotides: TGTGCCAGCAGCTTAGATATAGGCGGCGGCTATGGCTACACCTTC.

The chain recombines TRBV2 with TRBJ1-2, with 8 nucleotides matching TRBD1. The V and J ends lost 1 base and 8 bases, in that order; junction bases with no gene match: 3. Germline-derived CDR1 and CDR2 are SNHLY and FYNNEI. The CDR3 spans 13 residues. The CDR3 DNA is TGTGCCAGCAGTGAAGGGACAGGGAGAGGCTACACCTTC. As protein: CASSEGTGRGYTF.

This chain links TRBV15 with TRBJ2-1; 8 nucleotides match TRBD2. The CDR3 loop spans 15 amino acids. V shed 3 bases, J shed 7 bases, and the junction held 8 bases outside the gene matches. Germline CDR1 and CDR2: LNHNV and YYDKDF (reference sequence). The CDR3 here is CATSRRGALLNEQFF. CDR3 in DNA: TGTGCCACCAGCAGGCGGGGGGCGCTCCTTAATGAGCAGTTCTTC.

Written as DNA, the CDR3 is TGCAGTGCTAGAGACGAAGTAGCGGGATCGTTCTACGAGCAGTACTTC. This sequence encodes CSARDEVAGSFYEQYF. V usage is TRBV20-1 and J usage is TRBJ2-7; 8 bases are a match to TRBD2. Germline CDR1 DFQATT, CDR2 SNEGSKA (reference sequence). The length of the CDR3 is 16 residues. V shed 0 bases, J shed 3 bases, and the junction held 10 bases outside the gene matches.

This chain uses TRBV7-3 with TRBJ2-7; D is unclear. This CDR3 has 13 amino acids. V gave up 5 bases and J gave up 9 bases, with 17 bases separating them. Germline loops: CDR1 SGHTA, CDR2 FQGTGA. The CDR3 protein is CASSPTGGSGQYF. Written as DNA, the CDR3 is TGTGCCAGCAGCCCCACGGGCGGCTCGGGGCAGTACTTC.

In its sample, this clonotype was seen a few times. The V gene is TRBV20-1, the J gene TRBJ1-6, with a tentative D call TRBD1 (6 bases). The ends were cut back, 4 bases at V and 10 bases at J, with 17 bases in the middle. The CDR3 runs 14 residues. Per the germline V gene, CDR1 is DFQATT and CDR2 is SNEGSKA (reference sequence). CDR3 nucleotide sequence: TGCAGTGCTACCCCGGGGGCGAGGGACTCACCCCTCCACTTT. Protein product: CSATPGARDSPLHF.

This chain uses TRBV27 with TRBJ2-7; a possible D gene is TRBD2 (6 bases). V was shortened by 5 bases and J by 3 bases, with 14 bases between the two germline ends. Germline V lookup: CDR1 MNHEY, CDR2 SMNVEV (reference sequence). The CDR3 spans 14 residues. The CDR3 bases are TGTGCCAGCAGTCGGGCCAGGGAGGACTACGAGCAGTACTTC. Protein: CASSRAREDYEQYF.

This clonotype was counted between two and nine times. The V call is TRBV7-3, the J call TRBJ2-1, with 8 bases lining up with TRBD2. The CDR3 totals 16 residues. Germline V gene sequence: CDR1 SGHTA, CDR2 FQGTGA. J was trimmed by 8 bases and V by 5 bases; bases with no gene match: 14. CDR3: CASSPQGSGRFDEQFF. Here the CDR3 DNA reads TGTGCCAGCAGCCCCCAGGGAAGCGGGAGATTCGATGAGCAGTTCTTC.